These 9 T cell receptor beta chains originate from one sample sequenced in a study of PD-1 blockade in mismatch repair-deficient tumors. Some clones are missing from TCRdb's copy, which holds only in-frame ones; the method was immunoSEQ multiplex PCR. The data show about 67,000 clones, approximately 80% seen once. The sample here was peripheral blood, taken 2 weeks after starting pembrolizumab. The receptors stem from an adult with mismatch repair-deficient cancer.

The V and J genes are TRBV7-3 and TRBJ2-6; 12 positions match TRBD2. Trimming at V came to 3 bases and at J to 0 bases, leaving 6 bases not matched to a gene. This CDR3 spans 19 amino acids. The germline V gene has CDR1 SGHTA and CDR2 FQGTGA. CDR3 nucleotides: TGTGCCAGCAGCTTGCGGGGACTAGCGGGTGGCTCTGGGGCCAACGTCCTGACTTTC. Protein: CASSLRGLAGGSGANVLTF.

Here the CDR3 reads CASQGQGVSEAFF. The CDR3 DNA is TGTGCCAGCCAGGGACAGGGGGTTTCTGAAGCTTTCTTT. The chain links TRBV6-1 to TRBJ1-1, with 11 nucleotides matching TRBD1. V trimming: 8 bases; J trimming: 6 bases; junction bases outside the gene matches: 5. Germline CDR1 and CDR2: MNHNS and SASEGT. The CDR3 length is 13 residues.

The rearrangement joins TRBV9 to TRBJ2-3, with 9 positions matching TRBD2. CDR1 SGDLS and CDR2 YYNGEE come from the germline V gene. Germline trimming cut 4 bases from V and 5 bases from J; bases unmatched to any gene: 17. The CDR3 loop spans 18 amino acids. DNA for the CDR3: TGTGCCAGCAGCCCCAGGATCCTAGCGGGATTGGGCGGAGATACGCAGTATTTT. It is translated as CASSPRILAGLGGDTQYF.

The gene calls are TRBV11-2 and TRBJ2-5; possible D gene TRBD1, 6 bases. There are 15 residues in the CDR3. The V gene's germline CDR1 is SGHAT and CDR2 FQNNGV. The V and J ends lost 5 bases and 2 bases respectively, with 15 bases between them. For the CDR3, the DNA is TGTGCCAGCAGCCTAGCAGGACAGAAACAAGAGACCCAGTACTTC. Translated, it gives CASSLAGQKQETQYF.

The chain combines TRBV5-1 with TRBJ1-3; 7 bases map to TRBD1. Germline loops: CDR1 SGHRS, CDR2 YFSETQ. The V segment lost 3 bases and the J segment 4 bases; nucleotides outside the gene matches: 4. This CDR3 is built from 14 residues. The CDR3 is CASSSTGRGNTIYF. CDR3 nucleotide sequence: TGCGCCAGCAGCTCGACAGGGAGAGGAAACACCATATATTTT.

The chain employs TRBV14 and TRBJ1-5; D remains unclear. The V gene's germline CDR1 is SGHDN and CDR2 FVKESK. The CDR3 loop spans 13 amino acids. Trimming pared 1 base from V and 6 bases from J, leaving 7 bases between. DNA for the CDR3: TGTGCCAGCAGCCAAGGTGAATTTCAGCCCCAGCATTTT. As protein: CASSQGEFQPQHF.

The chain recombines TRBV27 with TRBJ1-1; tentative D call: TRBD1 (6 bases). Germline V CDR1 and CDR2: MNHEY, SMNVEV (reference sequence). V was pared by 2 bases and J by 6 bases, with 13 bases between. The CDR3 consists of 14 residues. The CDR3 DNA follows: TGTGCCAGCAGTTTAAACAGGGCCGGAGCTGAAGCTTTCTTT. Translation: CASSLNRAGAEAFF.

The sample holds a few counts of this clone. V and J are TRBV7-2 and TRBJ2-1; no definite D call. V gave up 1 base and J gave up 6 bases, with 13 bases separating them. The CDR3 length is 15 residues. CDR1 is SGHTA and CDR2 is FQGNSA in the germline V gene. The CDR3 DNA sequence: TGTGCCAGCAGCTTAGGACCCTATTGGGCCAATGAGCAGTTCTTC. This translates into CASSLGPYWANEQFF.

The chain has TRBV14 and TRBJ2-1; D is possibly TRBD1 (5 bases). This CDR3 contains 12 residues. CDR1 and CDR2 (germline): SGHDN, FVKESK. V was shortened by 10 bases and J by 2 bases, with 9 bases between the two germline ends. The CDR3 spells CATGLAYNEQFF. Written as DNA, the CDR3 is TGTGCCACAGGGCTCGCCTACAATGAGCAGTTCTTC. The variable domain in full, with the rest retrieved from reference TRBV14 and TRBJ2-1, is EAGVTQFPSHSVIEKGQTVTLRCDPISGHDNLYWYRRVMGKEIKFLLHFVKESKQDESGMPNNRFLAERTGGTYSTLKVQPAELEDSGVYFCATGLAYNEQFFGPGTRLTVL.